This passage covers 18 T cell receptor beta chains from one sample sequenced in a study of CD8 T cells in Susac syndrome. Random hexamers were used to reverse transcribe an amount of about 0.45 to 1 ug RNA. TCRdb independently ran MiXCR on the immunoSEQ multiplex PCR reads; one entry per CDR3 protein. The table shows approximately 230,000 distinct CDR3 sequences, with around 95% occurring only once. The specimen was CD4+ T cells from PBMCs. Receptors were obtained from a human donor with multiple sclerosis.

The chain joins TRBV29-1 to TRBJ2-1; D unclear. V lost 4 bases to trimming and J lost 6 bases, with 10 bases between them. The CDR3 runs 12 residues. Germline values: CDR1 SQVTM, CDR2 ANQGSEA. As DNA, the CDR3 is TGCAGCGTTGGAGTAGTAGGCAATGAGCAGTTCTTC. Amino acid sequence: CSVGVVGNEQFF.

This chain links TRBV5-1 with TRBJ2-5; TRBD1 or TRBD2 may be the D gene (5 bases each). CDR3 length equals 14 residues. Between the trimmed V and J ends, which lost 3 bases and 4 bases, there was a span of 13 bases. Germline assignment: CDR1 SGHRS and CDR2 YFSETQ. The CDR3 DNA sequence: TGCGCCAGCAGCTGGGGACCTTCGGGAGAGACCCAGTACTTC. This translates into CASSWGPSGETQYF.

The chain employs TRBV6-2 or TRBV6-3 and TRBJ2-2, with 7 bases fitting TRBD2. The CDR3 has 14 amino acids. CDR1 and CDR2 from the germline V gene are MNHEY and SVGEGT. Unmatched junction bases numbered 1, after V lost 2 bases and J lost 4 bases. CDR3 nucleotide sequence: TGTGCCAGCAGTTACATAGCGGGCACCGGGGAGCTGTTTTTT. Its translation is CASSYIAGTGELFF.

The genes are TRBV9 and TRBJ2-3; D may be TRBD1 (6 bases). The CDR3 length is 13 residues. Trimming removed 7 bases from V and 2 bases from J, with 11 bases in between. The germline V gene has CDR1 SGDLS and CDR2 YYNGEE. The CDR3, as DNA: TGTGCCAGCGGAGGACAGACCACAGATACGCAGTATTTT. This translates into CASGGQTTDTQYF.

This clonotype has just a few counts. This chain uses TRBV5-1 with TRBJ2-6; no definite D call. This CDR3 has 15 amino acids. Germline V gene sequence: CDR1 SGHRS, CDR2 YFSETQ. Trimming shortened V by 1 base and J by 1 base, and 6 bases separated the two germline ends. The CDR3 coding sequence is TGCGCCAGCAGCTTGCTCCAGTCTGGGGCCAACGTCCTGACTTTC. It is translated as CASSLLQSGANVLTF.

The chain carries TRBV5-1 and TRBJ1-2; D is unclear. The CDR3 length is 13 residues. V lost 0 bases to trimming and J lost 8 bases, with 11 bases between them. Germline V gives CDR1 SGHRS, CDR2 YFSETQ. This chain's CDR3 is CASSLERFQGYTF. Here the CDR3 DNA reads TGCGCCAGCAGCTTGGAAAGGTTCCAAGGCTACACCTTC.

The J gene is TRBJ1-2, the V gene TRBV6-6, with 8 bases fitting TRBD1. Trimming at V came to 5 bases and at J to 2 bases, leaving 7 bases not matched to a gene. Germline CDR1 and CDR2: MNHNY and SVGAGI (reference sequence). CDR3 length: 15 amino acids. DNA of the CDR3: TGTGCCAGCAGTCAGACAGGGGCGTCCAACTATGGCTACACCTTC. Translated: CASSQTGASNYGYTF.

This chain connects TRBV30 to TRBJ1-1; no reliable D call. V dropped 0 bases and J dropped 11 bases, with 10 bases sitting between them. The CDR3 has 11 residues. Germline lookup yields CDR1 GTSNPN and CDR2 SVGIG (reference sequence). The CDR3 is CAWSVREKAFF. The CDR3, as DNA: TGTGCCTGGAGTGTACGGGAGAAGGCTTTCTTT. The full variable domain, in which reference TRBV30 and TRBJ1-1 provide the parts outside the CDR3, is SQTIHQWPATLVQPVGSPLSLECTVEGTSNPNLYWYRQAAGRGLQLLFYSVGIGQISSEVPQNLSASRPQDRQFILSSKKLLLSDSGFYLCAWSVREKAFFGQGTRLTVV.

This clonotype has a single count. The chain employs TRBV19 and TRBJ2-1; D possibly corresponds to TRBD1 (5 bases). With 7 bases removed from V and 10 bases from J, the gap between germline ends came to 17 bases. This CDR3 spans 13 amino acids. Germline CDR1 LNHDA, CDR2 SQIVND (reference sequence). The chain's CDR3 is CASTPLGAGEQFF. The CDR3 DNA follows: TGTGCCAGTACCCCTCTGGGCGCAGGGGAGCAGTTCTTC.

The chain is built from TRBV27 and TRBJ1-2; D might be TRBD1 (5 bases). Trimming removed 2 bases at V and 6 bases at J, with 10 bases between. The CDR3 sequence is 13 residues long. The germline CDR1 and CDR2 sequences are MNHEY and SMNVEV (reference sequence). The CDR3 region is CASSLAGFDGYTF. The CDR3 nucleotides are TGTGCCAGCAGTTTAGCAGGGTTTGATGGCTACACCTTC.

This chain joins TRBV20-1 and TRBJ2-7, with D maybe TRBD2 (6 bases). The V gene's germline CDR1 is DFQATT and CDR2 SNEGSKA (reference sequence). The V and J ends lost 6 bases and 3 bases respectively, with 12 bases between them. CDR3 length equals 12 residues. The CDR3 DNA reads as TGCAGTGCGGGGCAGGGAGGCTACGAGCAGTACGTC. Translation gives CSAGQGGYEQYV.

This chain joins TRBV4-1 and TRBJ1-1, with 7 bases aligning to TRBD1. This CDR3 has 15 residues. J gave up 0 bases and V 5 bases, and 6 bases lay outside the gene matches. Germline CDR1 reads MGHRA; CDR2 reads YSYEKL. The CDR3 region is CASSLRQGLNTEAFF. CDR3 in DNA: TGCGCCAGCAGCTTACGACAGGGACTGAACACTGAAGCTTTCTTT.

This clonotype occurred once. This chain uses TRBV4-1 with TRBJ2-3; D gene unclear. This CDR3 is 14 amino acids long. Deletions cut 0 bases from V and 4 bases from J, with 8 bases between. Looked up from germline, CDR1 is MGHRA and CDR2 is YSYEKL. CDR3 loop: CASSQDLHSDTQYF. In DNA, the CDR3 is TGCGCCAGCAGCCAAGATCTCCACTCAGATACGCAGTATTTT.

This chain links TRBV19 with TRBJ2-3, with a weak D call TRBD2 (7 bases). This CDR3 contains 15 residues. From germline, CDR1 is LNHDA and CDR2 SQIVND (reference sequence). With 3 bases removed from V and 1 base from J, the gap between germline ends came to 11 bases. Here the CDR3 reads CASSIAGARTDTQYF. CDR3 bases: TGTGCCAGTAGTATCGCGGGGGCCCGCACAGATACGCAGTATTTT.

V is TRBV11-1 and J is TRBJ2-7, with 7 bases matching TRBD2. The ends lost 5 bases at V and 4 bases at J; junction bases unmatched: 2. The germline V gene encodes CDR1 SGHAT and CDR2 FQDESV (reference sequence). The CDR3 length is 12 residues. As DNA, the CDR3 is TGTGCCAGCAGCGCCGGGAGGTACGAGCAGTACTTC. Translating it yields CASSAGRYEQYF.

This chain uses TRBV7-3 with TRBJ1-6; no clear D. Trimming stripped 5 bases from V and 8 bases from J, with 10 bases between. The CDR3 is made up of 13 amino acids. CDR1 and CDR2 from the germline V gene are SGHTA and FQGTGA. The chain's CDR3 is CASSLVMDSPLHF. CDR3 sequence (DNA): TGTGCCAGCAGCCTTGTGATGGATTCACCCCTCCACTTT.

The chain links TRBV19 to TRBJ2-2, with 7 nucleotides matching TRBD1. This CDR3 has 16 residues. Germline CDR1 reads LNHDA; CDR2 reads SQIVND (reference sequence). V was clipped by 3 bases and J by 0 bases; unmatched bases: 4. The CDR3 sequence: CASSIGQGANTGELFF. For the CDR3, the DNA is TGTGCCAGTAGTATCGGGCAGGGGGCGAACACCGGGGAGCTGTTTTTT.

V is TRBV18 and J is TRBJ2-3; D ambiguous. The germline gives CDR1 KGHSH, CDR2 LQKENI. The CDR3 spans 12 residues. Trimming removed 9 bases at V and 4 bases at J, with 11 bases between. The CDR3 DNA reads TGTGCCAGTAGCCCCGTTGCAGATACGCAGTATTTT. Translated: CASSPVADTQYF.